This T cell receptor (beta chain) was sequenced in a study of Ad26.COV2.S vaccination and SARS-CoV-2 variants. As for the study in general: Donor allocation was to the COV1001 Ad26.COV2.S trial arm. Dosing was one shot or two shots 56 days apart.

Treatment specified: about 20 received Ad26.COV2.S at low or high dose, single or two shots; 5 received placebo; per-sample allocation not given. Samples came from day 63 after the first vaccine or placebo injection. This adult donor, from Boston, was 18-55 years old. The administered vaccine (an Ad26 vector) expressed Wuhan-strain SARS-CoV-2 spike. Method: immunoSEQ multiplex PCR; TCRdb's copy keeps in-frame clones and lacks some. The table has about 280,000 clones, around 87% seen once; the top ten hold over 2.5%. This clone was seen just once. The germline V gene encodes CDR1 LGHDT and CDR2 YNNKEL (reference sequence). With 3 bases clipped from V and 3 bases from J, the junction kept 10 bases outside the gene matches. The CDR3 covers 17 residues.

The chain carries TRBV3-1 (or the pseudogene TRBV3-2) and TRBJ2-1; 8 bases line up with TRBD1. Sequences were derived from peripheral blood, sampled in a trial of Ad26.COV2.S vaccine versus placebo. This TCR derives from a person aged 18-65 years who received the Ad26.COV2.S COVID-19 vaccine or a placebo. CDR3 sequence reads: CASSQIPGQANYNEQFF. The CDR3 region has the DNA TGTGCCAGCAGCCAGATCCCGGGACAGGCCAACTACAATGAGCAGTTCTTC.